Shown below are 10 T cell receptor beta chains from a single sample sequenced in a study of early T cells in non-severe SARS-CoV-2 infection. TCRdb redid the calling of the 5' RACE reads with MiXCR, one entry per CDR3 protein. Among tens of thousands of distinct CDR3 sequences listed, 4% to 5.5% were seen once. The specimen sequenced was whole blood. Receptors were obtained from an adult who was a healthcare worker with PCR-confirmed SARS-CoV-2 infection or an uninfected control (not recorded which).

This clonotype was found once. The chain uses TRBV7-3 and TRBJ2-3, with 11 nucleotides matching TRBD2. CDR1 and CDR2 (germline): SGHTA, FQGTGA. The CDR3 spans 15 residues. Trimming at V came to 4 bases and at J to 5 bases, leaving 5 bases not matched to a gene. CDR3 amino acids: CASSSLAGVVDTQYF. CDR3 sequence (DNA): TGTGCCAGCAGCTCACTAGCGGGAGTGGTAGATACGCAGTATTTT.

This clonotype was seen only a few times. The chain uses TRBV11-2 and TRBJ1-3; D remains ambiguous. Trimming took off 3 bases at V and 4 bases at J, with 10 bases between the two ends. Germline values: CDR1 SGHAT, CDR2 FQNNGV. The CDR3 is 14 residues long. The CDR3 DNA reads TGTGCCAGCAGCTTCGGGATGGGCGGAAACACCATATATTTT. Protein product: CASSFGMGGNTIYF.

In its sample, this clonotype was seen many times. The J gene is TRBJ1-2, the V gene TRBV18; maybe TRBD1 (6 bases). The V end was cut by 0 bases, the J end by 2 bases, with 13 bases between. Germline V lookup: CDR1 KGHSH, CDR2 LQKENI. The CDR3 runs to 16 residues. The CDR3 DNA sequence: TGTGCCAGCTCACCACCGTCACAGGGTCGAAACTATGGCTACACCTTC. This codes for CASSPPSQGRNYGYTF.

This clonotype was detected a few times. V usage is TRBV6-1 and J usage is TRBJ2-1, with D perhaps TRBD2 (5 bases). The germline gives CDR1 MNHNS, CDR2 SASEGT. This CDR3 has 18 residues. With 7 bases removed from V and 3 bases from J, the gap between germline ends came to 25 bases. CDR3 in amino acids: CASTKDPRRADLYNEQFF. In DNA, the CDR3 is TGTGCCAGCACCAAAGACCCAAGGAGAGCGGACCTCTACAATGAGCAGTTCTTC.

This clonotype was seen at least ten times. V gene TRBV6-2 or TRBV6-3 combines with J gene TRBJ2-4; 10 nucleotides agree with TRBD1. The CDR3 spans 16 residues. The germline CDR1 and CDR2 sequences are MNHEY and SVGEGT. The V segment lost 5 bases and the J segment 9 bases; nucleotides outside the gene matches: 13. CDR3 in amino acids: CASSRLGTGVHLIQYF. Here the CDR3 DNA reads TGTGCCAGCAGTCGACTAGGGACAGGGGTTCATCTCATTCAGTACTTC.

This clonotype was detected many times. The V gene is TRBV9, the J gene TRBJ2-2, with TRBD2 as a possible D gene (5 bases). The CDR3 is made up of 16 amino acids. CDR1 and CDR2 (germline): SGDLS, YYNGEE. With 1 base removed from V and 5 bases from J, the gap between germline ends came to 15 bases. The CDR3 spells CASSVSPGDLTGELFF. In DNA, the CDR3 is TGTGCCAGCAGCGTATCCCCCGGGGATTTAACCGGGGAGCTGTTTTTT.

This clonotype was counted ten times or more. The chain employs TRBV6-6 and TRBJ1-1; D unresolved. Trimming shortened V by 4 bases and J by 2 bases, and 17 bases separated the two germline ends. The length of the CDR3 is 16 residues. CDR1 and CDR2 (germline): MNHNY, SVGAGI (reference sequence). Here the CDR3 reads CASSSSIQMANTEAFF. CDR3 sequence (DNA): TGTGCCAGCAGTTCCTCAATACAAATGGCTAACACTGAAGCTTTCTTT.

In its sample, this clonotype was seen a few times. CDR3 amino acids: CSARDSGRTIYF. CDR3 nucleotides: TGCAGTGCTAGAGATTCAGGAAGGACCATATATTTT. The rearrangement links TRBV20-1 to TRBJ1-3; D remains ambiguous. V lost 0 bases and J lost 10, with 10 bases in between. Germline CDR1 is DFQATT and CDR2 is SNEGSKA (reference sequence). This CDR3 has 12 residues.

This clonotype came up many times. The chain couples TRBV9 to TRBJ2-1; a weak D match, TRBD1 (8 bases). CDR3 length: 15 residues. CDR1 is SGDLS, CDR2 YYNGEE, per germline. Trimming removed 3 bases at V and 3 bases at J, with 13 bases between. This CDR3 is CASSEAGQDYNEQFF. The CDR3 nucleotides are TGTGCCAGCAGCGAAGCGGGACAGGACTACAATGAGCAGTTCTTC.

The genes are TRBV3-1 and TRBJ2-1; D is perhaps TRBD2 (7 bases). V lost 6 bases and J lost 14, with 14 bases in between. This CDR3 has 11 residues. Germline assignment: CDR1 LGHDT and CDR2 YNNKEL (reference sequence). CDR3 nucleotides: TGTGCCAGCAGTATGGGGGGGCTGAAGTTCTTC. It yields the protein CASSMGGLKFF.